A single sample is the source of the 3 T cell receptor beta chains below, sequenced in a study of CD8 T cells in Susac syndrome. Random hexamers were used to reverse transcribe an amount of roughly 0.45 to 1 ug RNA. MiXCR was run by TCRdb on the immunoSEQ multiplex PCR reads, yielding one entry per CDR3 protein. Of over 100,000 distinct CDR3 sequences in the sample, 96% were seen once. The sequencing sample was made of CD4+ T cells from PBMCs. The receptors were sampled from a human donor with Susac syndrome.

This clonotype was seen only once. The gene calls are TRBV4-1 and TRBJ1-5; D call uncertain. Germline V gene sequence: CDR1 MGHRA, CDR2 YSYEKL. CDR3 length: 17 residues. Between the trimmed V and J ends, which lost 0 bases and 2 bases, there was a span of 14 bases. Here the CDR3 reads CASSQDGRAVGNQPQHF. As DNA, the CDR3 is TGCGCCAGCAGCCAAGATGGGCGGGCCGTCGGCAATCAGCCCCAGCATTTT.

The chain joins TRBV20-1 to TRBJ2-1; D ambiguous. The CDR3 is 11 residues long. Germline V gene sequence: CDR1 DFQATT, CDR2 SNEGSKA (reference sequence). Deletions cut 5 bases from V and 9 bases from J, with 11 bases between. The CDR3 bases are TGCAGTGCTCGATACTACGGTGAGCAGTTCTTC. Translated: CSARYYGEQFF.

This chain uses TRBV4-1 with TRBJ2-3; D unclear. Germline CDR1 is MGHRA and CDR2 is YSYEKL. V lost 6 bases and J 4 bases, leaving 5 bases between the germline ends. The CDR3 covers 11 residues. The CDR3 nucleotides read TGCGCCAGCAGGGCAGCAGATACGCAGTATTTT. Its protein product is CASRAADTQYF.